What follows are 32 T cell receptor beta chains derived from one specimen sequenced in a study of shared clonotypes between healthy human individuals. Clones were sequenced by immunoSEQ multiplex PCR, and TCRdb holds only the in-frame ones, with some missing. Of 2 million to 3 million clones listed, over 85% are singletons. Source material: naive CD4+ T cells from PBMCs. Specified subset: CD45RA+ positively selected. These receptors were taken from a man between 18 and 29 years old in good health. Some clones in this sample may be carry-over from other donors' samples.

The chain links TRBV6-5 to TRBJ2-1; 7 nucleotides agree with TRBD2. Per germline, CDR1 MNHEY and CDR2 SVGAGI. CDR3 length: 13 amino acids. Germline trimming cut 8 bases from V and 4 bases from J; bases unmatched to any gene: 5. CDR3 loop: CASCGSWYNEQFF. The CDR3 DNA reads TGTGCCAGCTGCGGGAGTTGGTACAATGAGCAGTTCTTC.

This sequence joins TRBV28 and TRBJ1-6; D ambiguous. Trimming took off 7 bases at V and 0 bases at J, with 4 bases between the two ends. CDR3 size: 13 residues. Germline V gene sequence: CDR1 MDHEN, CDR2 SYDVKM. The CDR3 coding sequence is TGTGCCAGCACCCCCTCCTATAATTCACCCCTCCACTTT. Protein: CASTPSYNSPLHF.

This clone appeared a single time. The chain combines TRBV7-9 with TRBJ2-2; D possibly corresponds to TRBD1 (5 bases). Trimming cost V 2 bases and J 2 bases, with 12 bases left between them. This CDR3 comprises 16 residues. CDR1 and CDR2 (germline): SEHNR, FQNEAQ (reference sequence). The CDR3 loop reads CASSLKRGANTGELFF. CDR3 DNA sequence: TGTGCCAGCAGCTTAAAAAGGGGCGCCAACACCGGGGAGCTGTTTTTT.

This clone is a singleton in its sample. The chain couples TRBV27 to TRBJ2-3; 14 nucleotides agree with TRBD2. Germline loops: CDR1 MNHEY, CDR2 SMNVEV (reference sequence). After removal of 1 base from V and 3 bases from J, the junction contained 6 bases not matched to a gene. This CDR3 has 18 residues. CDR3 protein: CASSLFSGLAGVTDTQYF. Written as DNA, the CDR3 is TGTGCCAGCAGTTTATTTTCGGGACTAGCGGGAGTGACAGATACGCAGTATTTT.

The chain recombines TRBV28 with TRBJ2-2; maybe TRBD1 (6 bases). Trimming removed 3 bases at V and 6 bases at J, with 11 bases between. In germline, CDR1 is MDHEN, CDR2 SYDVKM. The CDR3 covers 14 residues. This CDR3 is CASSLAGVPGELFF. The CDR3 DNA reads as TGTGCCAGCAGTTTGGCAGGGGTGCCCGGGGAGCTGTTTTTT.

This chain joins TRBV9 and TRBJ2-1; D possibly corresponds to TRBD2 (6 bases). V lost 3 bases to trimming and J lost 0 bases, with 19 bases between them. CDR1 and CDR2 from the germline V gene are SGDLS and YYNGEE. The CDR3 length is 18 residues. Written as DNA, the CDR3 is TGTGCCAGCAGCGGGGGGGTTCCTATAAGCCACTCCTACAATGAGCAGTTCTTC. This codes for CASSGGVPISHSYNEQFF. Supplemented by reference TRBV9 and TRBJ2-1, the full variable domain reads DSGVTQTPKHLITATGQRVTLRCSPRSGDLSVYWYQQSLDQGLQFLIQYYNGEERAKGNILERFSAQQFPDLHSELNLSSLELGDSALYFCASSGGVPISHSYNEQFFGPGTRLTVL.

The CDR3 DNA reads TGCAGCGCCACAAAGACAGGGAATGAAAAACTGTTTTTT. Its protein product is CSATKTGNEKLFF. The rearrangement uses TRBV29-1 and TRBJ1-4, with TRBD1 identical over 7 bases. The CDR3 consists of 13 residues. V shed 7 bases, J shed 5 bases, and the junction held 7 bases outside the gene matches. In germline, CDR1 is SQVTM, CDR2 ANQGSEA.

The rearrangement uses TRBV29-1 and TRBJ2-3; D gene uncertain. Germline CDR1 and CDR2: SQVTM and ANQGSEA. This CDR3 comprises 12 residues. The V gene lost 4 bases and the J gene lost 6 bases, with 11 bases spanning the gap. CDR3 amino acids: CSVGRTRDTQYF. The CDR3 DNA sequence: TGCAGCGTTGGACGAACAAGGGATACGCAGTATTTT.

The gene calls are TRBV7-2 and TRBJ2-7; 11 nucleotides align to TRBD2. CDR3 size: 15 residues. The trim removed 8 bases at V and 2 bases at J, leaving 8 bases unmatched. CDR1 is SGHTA, CDR2 FQGNSA, per germline. CDR3 protein: CASGLAGPPTYEQYF. The CDR3 nucleotides are TGTGCCAGCGGACTAGCGGGTCCCCCGACCTACGAGCAGTACTTC. The complete variable domain, with remaining parts taken from reference TRBV7-2 and TRBJ2-7, reads GAGVSQSPSNKVTEKGKDVELRCDPISGHTALYWYRQSLGQGLEFLIYFQGNSAPDKSGLPSDRFSAERTGGSVSTLTIQRTQQEDSAVYLCASGLAGPPTYEQYFGPGTRLTVT.

CDR3 region: CSVEGPRQGPSYNEQFF. CDR3 coding DNA: TGCAGCGTTGAGGGCCCCAGACAGGGGCCCTCGTACAATGAGCAGTTCTTC. The chain recombines TRBV29-1 with TRBJ2-1, with 8 positions matching TRBD1. Trimming took 3 bases from V and 4 from J; bases not matched to a gene: 14. CDR1 and CDR2 from the germline V gene are SQVTM and ANQGSEA. CDR3 size: 17 residues.

A word on this clone: The identical CDR3 is also encoded by other nucleotide sequences in the sample. The gene calls are TRBV5-1 and TRBJ1-2; 8 bases match TRBD1. V shed 2 bases, J shed 8 bases, and the junction held 5 bases outside the gene matches. CDR1 and CDR2 (germline): SGHRS, YFSETQ. This CDR3 region has 13 residues. CDR3 residues: CASSFGQGGGYTF. The CDR3 DNA reads TGCGCCAGCAGCTTCGGACAGGGAGGAGGCTACACCTTC.

The rearrangement joins TRBV10-2 to TRBJ2-7; 7 bases match TRBD1. Germline V gene sequence: CDR1 WSHSY, CDR2 SAAADI. J gave up 5 bases and V 5 bases, and 6 bases lay outside the gene matches. CDR3 length: 13 residues. CDR3 amino acids: CASSLQGWDEQYF. The CDR3 DNA reads TGCGCCAGCAGTCTACAGGGGTGGGACGAGCAGTACTTC.

Regarding this clone: This sample includes further DNA sequences coding for the same CDR3. CDR3 residues: CASSLVRGDEQYF. The CDR3 DNA sequence: TGTGCCAGCAGCTTAGTCAGGGGGGACGAGCAGTACTTC. The chain joins TRBV11-3 to TRBJ2-7; perhaps TRBD1 as D (7 bases). This CDR3 comprises 13 residues. Germline-derived CDR1 and CDR2 are SGHNT and YENEEA. Trimming pared 1 base from V and 5 bases from J, leaving 9 bases between.

This sequence joins TRBV4-3 and TRBJ2-3; 8 bases fit TRBD2. The trim removed 4 bases at V and 1 base at J, leaving 7 bases unmatched. CDR1 is LGHNA and CDR2 is YSLEER in the germline V gene. The CDR3 extends over 16 amino acids. CDR3 DNA: TGCGCCAGCAGCCCCTCCGCGACTAGCGGCACAGATACGCAGTATTTT. This sequence encodes CASSPSATSGTDTQYF.

The rearrangement joins TRBV5-1 to TRBJ2-7; TRBD1 matches 8 bases. Germline V gene data show CDR1 as SGHRS and CDR2 as YFSETQ. The V and J ends lost 4 bases and 9 bases, in that order; junction bases with no gene match: 15. CDR3 size: 15 residues. The CDR3 reads CASSPMTGAEARQYF. As DNA, the CDR3 is TGCGCCAGCAGCCCTATGACAGGGGCCGAGGCGAGGCAGTACTTC.

This rearrangement joins TRBV5-1 to TRBJ2-5; D remains ambiguous. V lost 3 bases and J 5 bases, leaving 20 bases between the germline ends. Germline loops: CDR1 SGHRS, CDR2 YFSETQ. The CDR3 covers 16 residues. The CDR3: CASSSQPSWGGETQYF. The CDR3 nucleotides read TGCGCCAGCAGCTCCCAACCGTCTTGGGGTGGGGAGACCCAGTACTTC.

The chain employs TRBV15 and TRBJ2-7, with unresolved D. CDR3 length: 13 residues. CDR1 and CDR2 (germline): LNHNV, YYDKDF (reference sequence). V was cut by 2 bases and J by 3 bases, with 8 bases left in between. The CDR3 spells CATSRQTYYEQYF. DNA of the CDR3: TGTGCCACCAGCAGACAGACCTACTACGAGCAGTACTTC. The whole variable domain, remainder taken from reference TRBV15 and TRBJ2-7, is DAMVIQNPRYQVTQFGKPVTLSCSQTLNHNVMYWYQQKSSQAPKLLFHYYDKDFNNEADTPDNFQSRRPNTSFCFLDIRSPGLGDTAMYLCATSRQTYYEQYFGPGTRLTVT.

Details on this clone: Additional DNA sequences in this sample encode the identical CDR3. This chain connects TRBV29-1 to TRBJ2-7; D is ambiguous. The CDR3 runs 12 residues. Trimming removed 6 bases from V and 1 base from J, with 10 bases in between. Per the germline V gene, CDR1 is SQVTM and CDR2 is ANQGSEA. The CDR3 bases are TGCAGCGTCTCCGACGGATCCTACGAGCAGTACTTC. Amino acid sequence: CSVSDGSYEQYF.

The genes are TRBV25-1 and TRBJ2-1; possibly TRBD2 for D (5 bases). This CDR3 contains 16 residues. Looked up from germline, CDR1 is MGHDK and CDR2 is SYGVNS. Trimming removed 6 bases at V and 9 bases at J, with 24 bases between. Here the CDR3 reads CASSKPGSLGPFEQFF. CDR3 DNA: TGTGCCAGCAGCAAACCGGGGAGTTTAGGCCCTTTTGAGCAGTTCTTC.

This sequence joins TRBV15 and TRBJ2-7; weak D call: TRBD2 (5 bases). The germline V and J ends were trimmed by 1 base and 4 bases, with 14 bases remaining between them. Germline lookup yields CDR1 LNHNV and CDR2 YYDKDF (reference sequence). This CDR3 comprises 15 residues. CDR3 nucleotide sequence: TGTGCCACCAGCAGAGCCGGGGTACCCGTTTACGAGCAGTACTTC. Amino acids: CATSRAGVPVYEQYF.

The V call is TRBV6-6, the J call TRBJ2-1; 7 positions match TRBD1. CDR3 length equals 16 residues. J was trimmed by 5 bases and V by 6 bases; bases with no gene match: 13. Germline CDR1 reads MNHNY; CDR2 reads SVGAGI (reference sequence). The CDR3 protein is CASRARAGTDNNEQFF. DNA of the CDR3: TGTGCCAGCAGAGCGAGGGCCGGGACAGACAACAATGAGCAGTTCTTC.

The rearrangement joins TRBV4-1 to TRBJ2-7; perhaps TRBD1 as D (6 bases). The CDR3 runs 15 residues. In germline, CDR1 is MGHRA, CDR2 YSYEKL. Trimming cost V 4 bases and J 5 bases, with 18 bases left between them. The DNA for the CDR3 is TGCGCCAGCAGCCCTCCCATTGGTGGGGGCCACGAGCAGTACTTC. Translation: CASSPPIGGGHEQYF.

Worth noting for this clone: Other DNA variants within this sample encode the same CDR3. The rearrangement joins TRBV18 to TRBJ1-5; possible D gene TRBD1, 5 bases. The CDR3 contains 13 residues. V dropped 3 bases and J dropped 2 bases, with 5 bases sitting between them. Germline V gene lookup returns CDR1 KGHSH and CDR2 LQKENI. The CDR3 sequence: CASSPGGNQPQHF. Here the CDR3 DNA reads TGTGCCAGCTCACCGGGGGGCAATCAGCCCCAGCATTTT.

In this sample, this clone turned up once. CDR3 sequence: CASTARGNTEAFF. The CDR3 bases are TGTGCCAGCACCGCACGAGGGAACACTGAAGCTTTCTTT. V gene TRBV27 combines with J gene TRBJ1-1; D is unresolved. The CDR3 is made up of 13 amino acids. From germline, CDR1 is MNHEY and CDR2 SMNVEV (reference sequence). Trimming removed 7 bases at V and 1 base at J, with 10 bases between.

Note on this clone: In the same sample, other DNA sequences code for this CDR3. The chain is built from TRBV18 and TRBJ2-7, with 8 bases aligning to TRBD1. Unmatched junction bases numbered 8, after V lost 3 bases and J lost 4 bases. The CDR3 covers 15 residues. Germline values: CDR1 KGHSH, CDR2 LQKENI. The CDR3 protein is CASSPSGQGWYEQYF. Written as DNA, the CDR3 is TGTGCCAGCTCACCTTCCGGACAGGGTTGGTACGAGCAGTACTTC.

This clone was picked up one time. The chain recombines TRBV23-1 with TRBJ2-7; D not certain. TRBV23-1 qualifies as an ORF whose function is uncertain. V was clipped by 11 bases and J by 2 bases, with 13 bases between them. The CDR3 loop spans 12 amino acids. The CDR3 is CAPAAGTYEQYF. The CDR3 bases are TGCGCCCCGGCGGCAGGAACCTACGAGCAGTACTTC.

On this clone itself: This specimen includes other DNA sequences encoding the same CDR3. This chain uses TRBV5-1 with TRBJ2-5; tentatively, D is TRBD2 (5 bases). CDR1 and CDR2 from the germline V gene are SGHRS and YFSETQ. The CDR3 totals 16 residues. The V end lost 0 bases, the J end lost 2 bases, and 14 bases lay between the germline ends. The CDR3 protein is CASSLGGSAAQETQYF. In nucleotides, the CDR3 is TGCGCCAGCAGCTTGGGAGGGTCGGCAGCGCAAGAGACCCAGTACTTC.

This sequence joins TRBV6-5 and TRBJ2-7; D ambiguous. CDR3 length: 15 amino acids. CDR1 and CDR2 from the germline V gene are MNHEY and SVGAGI. V dropped 0 bases and J dropped 2 bases, with 11 bases sitting between them. The CDR3 coding sequence is TGTGCCAGCAGTTACTCCCAGGCCTTTCCCTACGAGCAGTACTTC. This translates into CASSYSQAFPYEQYF.

The chain carries TRBV4-3 and TRBJ2-7, with 8 bases matching TRBD2. The CDR3 covers 14 residues. V was clipped by 0 bases and J by 11 bases; unmatched bases: 9. Germline CDR1 LGHNA, CDR2 YSLEER. The CDR3 protein is CASSQDQQAGGEYF. CDR3 nucleotides: TGCGCCAGCAGCCAAGATCAACAAGCCGGGGGGGAGTACTTC.

The V gene is TRBV11-2, the J gene TRBJ2-5; TRBD2 matches at 10 bases. This CDR3 spans 19 amino acids. Germline values: CDR1 SGHAT, CDR2 FQNNGV. J lost 4 bases, V lost 1 base, and 15 bases had no gene match. This CDR3 is CASSLVFSGLAESGETQYF. The DNA of the CDR3 is TGTGCCAGCAGCTTAGTCTTCTCAGGACTAGCGGAAAGTGGAGAGACCCAGTACTTC.

The V call is TRBV18, the J call TRBJ1-2; 7 bases are shared with TRBD1. Germline CDR1 reads KGHSH; CDR2 reads LQKENI. The V segment lost 4 bases and the J segment 3 bases; nucleotides outside the gene matches: 11. CDR3 length equals 16 residues. CDR3 protein: CASSRDFRGGDYGYTF. CDR3 DNA: TGTGCCAGCTCACGAGATTTTAGAGGGGGCGACTATGGCTACACCTTC.

This clone was seen a single time. This chain connects TRBV15 to TRBJ2-2; D is perhaps TRBD1 (5 bases). The CDR3 totals 16 residues. The V gene's germline CDR1 is LNHNV and CDR2 YYDKDF (reference sequence). V lost 1 base to trimming and J lost 1 base, with 10 bases between them. In DNA form, the CDR3 reads TGTGCCACCAGCAGAGTGGACACACTGAACACCGGGGAGCTGTTTTTT. Translated: CATSRVDTLNTGELFF.